The sequence of this T cell receptor (beta chain) was determined in a study of shared clonotypes between healthy human individuals. Study observations and caveats: Compared with clonotypes that all four donors shared, non-shared clonotypes had lower generation probabilities.

Germline V gene data show CDR1 as ENHRY and CDR2 as SYGVKD. V lost 3 bases and J lost 8; bases outside the gene matches: 8. The CDR3 loop spans 15 amino acids. Only in-frame clones appear in the TCRdb table, and some are missing; sequencing was by immunoSEQ multiplex PCR. The sample includes about 2.2 million clones, 85% to 95% of them seen just once. Naive CD8 cells comprised CD45RO-negative, CCR7-positively selected cells, excluding terminally differentiated effector memory CD45RA+ cells. In regard to this clone: Antigen: not known.

The genes are TRBV10-3 and TRBJ2-1; 9 positions agree with TRBD2. Sequenced input: naive CD8+ T cells from PBMCs. This sequence was found in a young man in good health. Some clones in this sample may be carry-over from other donors' samples. CDR3 protein: CAISEPGTSWYEQFF. The CDR3 DNA sequence: TGTGCCATCAGTGAACCCGGGACTAGCTGGTATGAGCAGTTCTTC.